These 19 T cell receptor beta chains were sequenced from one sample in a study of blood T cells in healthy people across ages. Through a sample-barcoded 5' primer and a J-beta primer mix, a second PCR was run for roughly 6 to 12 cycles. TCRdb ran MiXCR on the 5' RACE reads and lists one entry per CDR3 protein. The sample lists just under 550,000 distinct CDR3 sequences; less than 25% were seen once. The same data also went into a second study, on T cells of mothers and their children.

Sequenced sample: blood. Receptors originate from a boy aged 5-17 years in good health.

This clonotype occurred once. CDR3 DNA sequence: TGTGCCAGCAGCTTCTCTTGGGCGGAGGGGGAGACCCAGTACTTC. The encoded protein is CASSFSWAEGETQYF. The chain carries TRBV7-9 and TRBJ2-5; tentatively, D is TRBD2 (6 bases). This CDR3 spans 15 amino acids. The ends were cut back, 3 bases at V and 5 bases at J, with 16 bases in the middle. CDR1 and CDR2 (germline): SEHNR, FQNEAQ (reference sequence).

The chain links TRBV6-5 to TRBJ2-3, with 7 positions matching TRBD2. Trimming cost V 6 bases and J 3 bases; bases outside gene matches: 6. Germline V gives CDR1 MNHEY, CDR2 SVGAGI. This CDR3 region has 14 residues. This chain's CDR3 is CASSRGGGTDTQYF. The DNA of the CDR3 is TGTGCCAGCAGCCGCGGCGGGGGTACAGATACGCAGTATTTT.

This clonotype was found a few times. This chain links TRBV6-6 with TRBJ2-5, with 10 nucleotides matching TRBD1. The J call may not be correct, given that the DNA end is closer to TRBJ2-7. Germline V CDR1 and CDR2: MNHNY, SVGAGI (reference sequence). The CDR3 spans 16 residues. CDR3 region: CASSYPDRDRGYEQYF. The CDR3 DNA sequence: TGTGCCAGCAGTTACCCGGACCGGGACAGGGGCTACGAGCAGTACTTC.

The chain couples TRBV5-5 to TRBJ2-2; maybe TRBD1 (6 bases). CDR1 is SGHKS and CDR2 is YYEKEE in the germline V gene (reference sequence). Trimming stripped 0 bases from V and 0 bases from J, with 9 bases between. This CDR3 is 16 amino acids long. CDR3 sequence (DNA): TGTGCCAGCAGCTTGGATACAGGGCCGAACACCGGGGAGCTGTTTTTT. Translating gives CASSLDTGPNTGELFF.

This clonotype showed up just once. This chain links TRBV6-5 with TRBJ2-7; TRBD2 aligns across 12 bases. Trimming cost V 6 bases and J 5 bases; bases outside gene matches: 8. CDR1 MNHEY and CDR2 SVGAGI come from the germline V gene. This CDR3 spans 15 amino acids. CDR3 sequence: CASSTGTSGFHEQYF. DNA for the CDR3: TGTGCCAGCAGCACCGGGACTAGCGGGTTCCACGAGCAGTACTTC.

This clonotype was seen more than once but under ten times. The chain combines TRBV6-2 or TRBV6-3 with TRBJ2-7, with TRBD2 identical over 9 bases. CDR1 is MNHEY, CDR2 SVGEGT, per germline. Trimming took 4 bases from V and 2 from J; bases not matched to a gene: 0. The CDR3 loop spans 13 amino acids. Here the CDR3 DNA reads TGTGCCAGCAGTTGGACTAGCGCCTACGAGCAGTACTTC. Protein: CASSWTSAYEQYF.

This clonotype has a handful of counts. The CDR3 region is CASSQNDRDRGYNQPQHF. In DNA form, the CDR3 reads TGTGCCAGCAGCCAGAATGACCGGGACAGGGGTTACAATCAGCCCCAGCATTTT. The chain joins TRBV7-2 to TRBJ1-5; 10 nucleotides align to TRBD1. J lost 3 bases, V lost 5 bases, and 13 bases had no gene match. CDR1 and CDR2 from the germline V gene are SGHTA and FQGNSA. The CDR3 spans 18 residues.

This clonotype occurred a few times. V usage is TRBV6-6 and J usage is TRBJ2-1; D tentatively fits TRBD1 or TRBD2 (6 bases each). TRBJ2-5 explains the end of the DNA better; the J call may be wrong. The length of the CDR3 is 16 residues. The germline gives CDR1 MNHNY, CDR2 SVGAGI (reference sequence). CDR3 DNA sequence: TGTGCCAGCAGTTACCCGCGTGGAGGGGGAAAAGAGACCCAGTACTTC. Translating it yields CASSYPRGGGKETQYF.

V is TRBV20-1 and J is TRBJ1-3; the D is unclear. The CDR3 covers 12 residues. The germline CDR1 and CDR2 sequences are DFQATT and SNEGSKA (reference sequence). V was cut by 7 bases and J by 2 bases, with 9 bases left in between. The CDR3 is CSVLRAGNTIYF. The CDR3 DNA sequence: TGCAGTGTCCTTCGGGCTGGAAACACCATATATTTT.

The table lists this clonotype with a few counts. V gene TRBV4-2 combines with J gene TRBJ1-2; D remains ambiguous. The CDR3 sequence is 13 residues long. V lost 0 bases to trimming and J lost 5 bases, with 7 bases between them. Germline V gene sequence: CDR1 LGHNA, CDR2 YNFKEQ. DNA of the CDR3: TGTGCCAGCAGCCAAGATTCGCGGTATGGCTACACCTTC. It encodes CASSQDSRYGYTF.

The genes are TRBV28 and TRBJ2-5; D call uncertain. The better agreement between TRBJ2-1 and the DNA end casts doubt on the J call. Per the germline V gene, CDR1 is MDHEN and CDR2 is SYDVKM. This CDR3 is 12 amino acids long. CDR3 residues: CASSLQVKEQFF. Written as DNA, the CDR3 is TGTGCCAGCAGTTTGCAGGTTAAAGAGCAGTTCTTC.

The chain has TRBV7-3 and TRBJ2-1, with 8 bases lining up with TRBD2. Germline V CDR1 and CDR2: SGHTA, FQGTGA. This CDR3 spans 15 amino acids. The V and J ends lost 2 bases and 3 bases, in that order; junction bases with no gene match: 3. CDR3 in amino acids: CASSLAGGNYNEQFF. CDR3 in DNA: TGTGCCAGCAGCTTAGCGGGGGGCAACTACAATGAGCAGTTCTTC.

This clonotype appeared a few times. CDR3 bases: TGCAGTGCTGACGACGGGGCTGGGGCCAACGTCCTGACTTTC. Translating it yields CSADDGAGANVLTF. The chain uses TRBV20-1 and TRBJ2-6; weak D call: TRBD2 (5 bases). Deletions cut 5 bases from V and 2 bases from J, with 10 bases between. This CDR3 is built from 14 residues. Per germline, CDR1 DFQATT and CDR2 SNEGSKA (reference sequence).

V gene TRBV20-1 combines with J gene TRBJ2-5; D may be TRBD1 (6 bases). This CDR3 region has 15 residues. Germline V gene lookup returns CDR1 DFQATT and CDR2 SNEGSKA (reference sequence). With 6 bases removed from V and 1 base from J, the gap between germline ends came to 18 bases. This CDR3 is CSALYHREIQETQYF. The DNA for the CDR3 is TGCAGTGCCCTGTATCACAGGGAGATCCAAGAGACCCAGTACTTC.

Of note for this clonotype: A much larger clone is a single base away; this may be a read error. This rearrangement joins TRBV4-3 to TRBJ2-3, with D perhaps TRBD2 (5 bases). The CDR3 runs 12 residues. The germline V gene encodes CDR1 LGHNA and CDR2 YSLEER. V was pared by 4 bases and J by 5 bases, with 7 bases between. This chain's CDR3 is CASSREGDTQYF. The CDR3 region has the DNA TGCGCCAGCAGCCGAGAGGGAGATACGCAGTATTTT.

The CDR3: CASSYKENTEAFF. For the CDR3, the DNA is TGTGCCAGCAGTTATAAGGAGAACACTGAAGCTTTCTTT. The V gene is TRBV6-5, the J gene TRBJ1-1, with D uncertain. The V end lost 3 bases, the J end lost 1 base, and 6 bases lay between the germline ends. The CDR3 extends over 13 amino acids. Germline V gives CDR1 MNHEY, CDR2 SVGAGI.

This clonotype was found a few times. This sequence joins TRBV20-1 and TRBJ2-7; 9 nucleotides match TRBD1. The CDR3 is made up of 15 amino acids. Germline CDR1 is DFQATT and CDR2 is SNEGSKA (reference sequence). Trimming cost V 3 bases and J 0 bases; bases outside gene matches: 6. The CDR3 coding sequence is TGCAGTGCTAGTTACGGACAGGGGCACTCCTACGAGCAGTACTTC. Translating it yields CSASYGQGHSYEQYF.

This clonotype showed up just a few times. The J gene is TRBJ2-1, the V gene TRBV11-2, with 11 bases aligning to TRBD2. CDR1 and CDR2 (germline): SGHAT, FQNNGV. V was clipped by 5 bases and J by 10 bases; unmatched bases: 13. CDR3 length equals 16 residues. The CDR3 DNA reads TGTGCCAGCAGCCCGATTAGCGGGAGGGGTCTGTGGGAGCAGTTCTTC. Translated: CASSPISGRGLWEQFF.

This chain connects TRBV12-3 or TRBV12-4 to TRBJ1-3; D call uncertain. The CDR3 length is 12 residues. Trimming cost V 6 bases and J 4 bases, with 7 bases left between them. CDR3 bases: TGTGCCAGCAGCCCCTTCGGAAACACCATATATTTT. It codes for CASSPFGNTIYF.